One sample yielded the 29 T cell receptor beta chains listed below, sequenced in a study of T-cell reconstitution after alpha-beta-depleted transplantation in children. Unique molecular identifiers were used to barcode this TCRbeta library. MiXCR was run by TCRdb on the PCR reads, yielding one entry per CDR3 protein. The sample includes about 900,000 distinct CDR3 sequences, about 31% of them seen just once. The source was PBMCs, mostly from graft donor cells, collected 360 days after TCRalphabeta/CD19-depleted stem cell transplant. These receptors were taken from a boy less than two years old who had a stem cell transplant for SCID, so the T cells may come from the graft donor.

This clonotype has a handful of counts. The chain carries TRBV28 and TRBJ2-2, with 7 bases identical to TRBD2. Germline values: CDR1 MDHEN, CDR2 SYDVKM. Unmatched junction bases numbered 7, after V lost 5 bases and J lost 4 bases. The CDR3 has 15 amino acids. The CDR3 DNA reads TGTGCCAGCAGTCAGTTGGCTAGCGGCACCGGGGAGCTGTTTTTT. Translation gives CASSQLASGTGELFF.

This clonotype was detected a few times. This sequence joins TRBV2 and TRBJ2-2; 7 bases agree with TRBD2. With 2 bases clipped from V and 2 bases from J, the junction kept 5 bases outside the gene matches. The CDR3 has 16 residues. Germline CDR1 SNHLY, CDR2 FYNNEI. The CDR3 DNA is TGTGCCAGCAGTGAACCGAGCGGGGACAACACCGGGGAGCTGTTTTTT. Protein: CASSEPSGDNTGELFF.

This chain connects TRBV5-5 to TRBJ2-1; D tentatively fits TRBD1 or TRBD2 (5 bases each). The germline CDR1 and CDR2 sequences are SGHKS and YYEKEE (reference sequence). The CDR3 has 16 residues. V shed 0 bases and J shed 4 bases, with 14 bases lying between them. This chain's CDR3 is CASSLAGLILYNEQFF. CDR3 nucleotides: TGTGCCAGCAGCTTGGCGGGGCTAATTCTATACAATGAGCAGTTCTTC.

This rearrangement joins TRBV6-6 to TRBJ1-2; possible D gene TRBD1, 5 bases. The V and J ends lost 7 bases and 4 bases respectively, with 13 bases between them. The CDR3 loop spans 13 amino acids. Germline assignment: CDR1 MNHNY and CDR2 SVGAGI (reference sequence). The DNA for the CDR3 is TGTGCCAGCATTATCAGGGTTGGCTATGGCTACACCTTC. This codes for CASIIRVGYGYTF.

This sequence joins TRBV6-2 or TRBV6-3 and TRBJ2-4; D might be TRBD1 or TRBD2, each matching 5 bases. Germline V lookup: CDR1 MNHEY, CDR2 SVGEGT. The CDR3 runs to 17 residues. V was shortened by 9 bases and J by 7 bases, with 28 bases between the two germline ends. CDR3 coding DNA: TGTGCCAGGGGCCTGAGTTTGGGGGATCCCTTTGAGAACATTCAGTACTTC. Translated, it gives CARGLSLGDPFENIQYF.

This clonotype was detected only once. The rearrangement links TRBV5-3 to TRBJ2-2; 7 nucleotides agree with TRBD2. TRBV5-3 belongs to the ORF category, with a function that is uncertain. CDR3 length: 13 amino acids. Trimming cost V 8 bases and J 1 base; bases outside gene matches: 2. The CDR3 region is CARGGGNTGELFF. In nucleotides, the CDR3 is TGTGCCAGGGGCGGGGGGAACACCGGGGAGCTGTTTTTT.

The rearrangement uses TRBV18 and TRBJ2-7; maybe TRBD2 (5 bases). CDR1 and CDR2 (germline): KGHSH, LQKENI. The length of the CDR3 is 12 residues. Between the trimmed V and J ends, which lost 3 bases and 7 bases, there was a span of 10 bases. CDR3 loop: CASSPRGFEQYF. The CDR3 DNA is TGTGCCAGCTCACCTAGAGGGTTTGAGCAGTACTTC. Using reference TRBV18 and TRBJ2-7 for the parts outside the CDR3, the full variable domain is NAGVMQNPRHLVRRRGQEARLRCSPMKGHSHVYWYRQLPEEGLKFMVYLQKENIIDESGMPKERFSAEFPKEGPSILRIQQVVRGDSAAYFCASSPRGFEQYFGPGTRLTVT.

CDR3 sequence (DNA): TGTGCCAGCAGCTTGCTTGGGACTAGCGGGGGGGGAGAGCAGTTCTTC. Translation: CASSLLGTSGGGEQFF. The chain has TRBV5-5 and TRBJ2-1; 16 bases fit TRBD2. This CDR3 region has 16 residues. Germline CDR1 reads SGHKS; CDR2 reads YYEKEE (reference sequence). After removal of 1 base from V and 10 bases from J, the junction contained 5 bases not matched to a gene.

This clonotype occurred many times. CDR3 sequence (DNA): TGCGCCAGCACCCGCGGGGGGCAGGGGCACGAGACCCAGTACTTC. It is translated as CASTRGGQGHETQYF. The genes are TRBV5-1 and TRBJ2-5; TRBD2 matches 8 bases. This CDR3 comprises 15 residues. After removal of 6 bases from V and 5 bases from J, the junction contained 12 bases not matched to a gene. Germline V gives CDR1 SGHRS, CDR2 YFSETQ. The variable domain in full, with the rest retrieved from reference TRBV5-1 and TRBJ2-5, is KAGVTQTPRYLIKTRGQQVTLSCSPISGHRSVSWYQQTPGQGLQFLFEYFSETQRNKGNFPGRFSGRQFSNSRSEMNVSTLELGDSALYLCASTRGGQGHETQYFGPGTRLLVL.

This chain uses TRBV7-2 with TRBJ2-1, with D possibly matching TRBD2 (6 bases). The ends were cut back, 0 bases at V and 2 bases at J, with 11 bases in the middle. Looked up from germline, CDR1 is SGHTA and CDR2 is FQGNSA. CDR3 length: 16 residues. In DNA, the CDR3 is TGTGCCAGCAGCTTAGCGGGGACTGTTACCTACAATGAGCAGTTCTTC. Encoded protein: CASSLAGTVTYNEQFF.

The CDR3 loop reads CSAKDRDSYEQYF. In nucleotides, the CDR3 is TGCAGTGCTAAGGACAGGGACTCCTACGAGCAGTACTTC. V usage is TRBV20-1 and J usage is TRBJ2-7, with 8 bases lining up with TRBD1. CDR1 is DFQATT and CDR2 is SNEGSKA in the germline V gene (reference sequence). J lost 0 bases, V lost 4 bases, and 2 bases had no gene match. The CDR3 runs 13 residues.

This clonotype has more than one count but fewer than ten. The genes are TRBV12-3 or TRBV12-4 and TRBJ2-7; TRBD1 might be the D (5 bases). The ends were cut back, 5 bases at V and 3 bases at J, with 17 bases in the middle. The CDR3 has 15 amino acids. The CDR3 protein is CASSLNPQAYYEQYF. Here the CDR3 DNA reads TGTGCCAGCAGTCTCAACCCACAGGCTTACTACGAGCAGTACTTC.

The rearrangement links TRBV14 to TRBJ2-7, with D maybe TRBD1 (6 bases). The germline gives CDR1 SGHDN, CDR2 FVKESK. The V end lost 1 base, the J end lost 6 bases, and 16 bases lay between the germline ends. The CDR3 contains 15 residues. The CDR3 here is CASSQGWARDTEQYF. The CDR3 DNA reads as TGTGCCAGCAGCCAAGGTTGGGCTCGGGACACCGAGCAGTACTTC.

This clonotype has only a few counts. This rearrangement joins TRBV12-3 or TRBV12-4 to TRBJ2-3; the D gene could be TRBD1 or TRBD2 (5 bases each). V was clipped by 5 bases and J by 2 bases, with 14 bases between them. The CDR3 length is 15 residues. This chain's CDR3 is CASSEGRSNTDTQYF. The DNA for the CDR3 is TGTGCCAGCAGTGAGGGGCGGTCGAACACAGATACGCAGTATTTT.

The V gene is TRBV3-1, the J gene TRBJ2-3; no reliable D call. This CDR3 is 15 amino acids long. The ends were cut back, 4 bases at V and 8 bases at J, with 19 bases in the middle. Germline lookup yields CDR1 LGHDT and CDR2 YNNKEL (reference sequence). CDR3 sequence (DNA): TGTGCCAGCAGCCCCCCGTCCCCCCCACCCTTTACGCAGTATTTT. Translating it yields CASSPPSPPPFTQYF.

The chain recombines TRBV10-1 with TRBJ2-1; no clear D gene. The CDR3 covers 13 residues. V was pared by 0 bases and J by 4 bases, with 4 bases between. Per germline, CDR1 WNHNN and CDR2 SYGVQD (reference sequence). CDR3 bases: TGCGCCAGCAGTGAGTCCGGATACAATGAGCAGTTCTTC. It codes for CASSESGYNEQFF.

This clonotype was picked up a small number of times. This rearrangement joins TRBV20-1 to TRBJ2-7; the D gene is possibly TRBD2 (6 bases). The CDR3 is 13 residues long. Trimming removed 3 bases at V and 5 bases at J, with 14 bases between. CDR1 and CDR2 (germline): DFQATT, SNEGSKA (reference sequence). CDR3 DNA: TGCAGTGCTAGCGGGGGACTTGGCCACGAGCAGTACTTC. Encoded protein: CSASGGLGHEQYF.

V usage is TRBV2 and J usage is TRBJ2-3, with 11 bases lining up with TRBD2. The CDR3 is 17 amino acids. Trimming took 0 bases from V and 1 from J; bases not matched to a gene: 3. CDR1 and CDR2 from the germline V gene are SNHLY and FYNNEI. CDR3 region: CASSEAVSGGGTDTQYF. CDR3 bases: TGTGCCAGCAGTGAAGCGGTTAGCGGGGGGGGCACAGATACGCAGTATTTT.

The chain links TRBV3-1 to TRBJ2-1; 7 positions agree with TRBD2. The CDR3 has 17 amino acids. The germline CDR1 and CDR2 sequences are LGHDT and YNNKEL (reference sequence). V trimming: 4 bases; J trimming: 6 bases; junction bases outside the gene matches: 15. Here the CDR3 DNA reads TGTGCCAGCAGCCCCCCCGCGGGGGAACCCAGGGCCAATGAGCAGTTCTTC. Translation: CASSPPAGEPRANEQFF.

Only a few counts were recorded for this clonotype. This chain joins TRBV20-1 and TRBJ2-2, with 9 nucleotides matching TRBD2. This CDR3 comprises 14 residues. The V gene's germline CDR1 is DFQATT and CDR2 SNEGSKA (reference sequence). J lost 3 bases, V lost 3 bases, and 2 bases had no gene match. The CDR3 is CSARRGGDTGELFF. CDR3 nucleotide sequence: TGCAGTGCTAGGCGGGGGGGCGACACCGGGGAGCTGTTTTTT.

The rearrangement uses TRBV20-1 and TRBJ1-3; D unclear. The germline CDR1 and CDR2 sequences are DFQATT and SNEGSKA (reference sequence). V gave up 0 bases and J gave up 0 bases, with 9 bases separating them. The CDR3 extends over 15 amino acids. The CDR3 DNA sequence: TGCAGTGCTAGAGATAACGGCCACTCTGGAAACACCATATATTTT. This sequence encodes CSARDNGHSGNTIYF.

This clonotype was seen ten or more times. The rearrangement joins TRBV6-1 to TRBJ2-7, with D hard to call. The CDR3 has 14 amino acids. The V gene's germline CDR1 is MNHNS and CDR2 SASEGT. Between the trimmed V and J ends, which lost 1 base and 0 bases, there was a span of 7 bases. This CDR3 is CASSEGWGSYEQYF. The CDR3 coding sequence is TGTGCCAGCAGTGAAGGGTGGGGCTCCTACGAGCAGTACTTC.

The V and J genes are TRBV9 and TRBJ1-4; tentatively, D is TRBD1 (5 bases). This CDR3 is 14 amino acids long. CDR1 SGDLS and CDR2 YYNGEE come from the germline V gene. V lost 4 bases to trimming and J lost 4 bases, with 11 bases between them. The CDR3 loop is CASSSGAYNEKLFF. In DNA form, the CDR3 reads TGTGCCAGCAGCTCCGGGGCCTATAATGAAAAACTGTTTTTT. Using reference TRBV9 and TRBJ1-4 for the parts outside the CDR3, the full variable domain is DSGVTQTPKHLITATGQRVTLRCSPRSGDLSVYWYQQSLDQGLQFLIQYYNGEERAKGNILERFSAQQFPDLHSELNLSSLELGDSALYFCASSSGAYNEKLFFGSGTQLSVL.

The chain links TRBV28 to TRBJ2-3; TRBD1 might be the D (7 bases). Germline V gene sequence: CDR1 MDHEN, CDR2 SYDVKM. Trimming stripped 3 bases from V and 5 bases from J, with 15 bases between. The CDR3 length is 15 residues. The CDR3 is CASSFRGESRDTQYF. The CDR3 nucleotides read TGTGCCAGCAGTTTCAGGGGGGAATCAAGAGATACGCAGTATTTT.

This clonotype was seen a few times. V usage is TRBV29-1 and J usage is TRBJ1-4; tentatively, D is TRBD1 (6 bases). The CDR3 is made up of 14 amino acids. The V gene lost 6 bases and the J gene lost 6 bases, with 17 bases spanning the gap. Germline loops: CDR1 SQVTM, CDR2 ANQGSEA. The CDR3 reads CSVGNRATHEKLFF. The CDR3 region has the DNA TGCAGCGTGGGGAACAGGGCAACGCATGAAAAACTGTTTTTT.

This clonotype was observed a handful of times. The V gene is TRBV20-1, the J gene TRBJ2-3, with TRBD1 as a possible D gene (6 bases). V was pared by 0 bases and J by 6 bases, with 19 bases between. CDR1 is DFQATT and CDR2 is SNEGSKA in the germline V gene (reference sequence). The length of the CDR3 is 16 residues. The CDR3: CSARDLVAGVDDTQYF. The CDR3 DNA sequence: TGCAGTGCTAGAGATCTGGTGGCAGGGGTCGATGATACGCAGTATTTT.

The rearrangement uses TRBV6-2 or TRBV6-3 and TRBJ1-5, with 7 bases that match TRBD1. Losses at the gene ends were 7 bases for V and 3 bases for J; bases not matched to a gene: 9. This CDR3 region has 15 residues. Germline V gene sequence: CDR1 MNHEY, CDR2 SVGEGT. The CDR3 loop is CASNFQGGPNQPQHF. DNA of the CDR3: TGTGCCAGCAATTTCCAGGGGGGCCCCAATCAGCCCCAGCATTTT.

The chain employs TRBV3-1 and TRBJ2-3, with D unresolved. Trimming took off 0 bases at V and 4 bases at J, with 20 bases between the two ends. CDR3 length: 18 residues. CDR1 and CDR2 from the germline V gene are LGHDT and YNNKEL (reference sequence). This CDR3 reads CASSQDRISSLGSDTQYF. CDR3 bases: TGTGCCAGCAGCCAAGATCGGATTTCTAGTCTTGGCTCAGATACGCAGTATTTT.

The gene calls are TRBV20-1 and TRBJ2-5; D gene unclear. The CDR3 is 14 residues long. Trimming left V 4 bases short and J 1 base short, with 13 bases between. Germline CDR1 is DFQATT and CDR2 is SNEGSKA (reference sequence). As DNA, the CDR3 is TGCAGTGCTAATCAAGGCCCGATCCAAGAGACCCAGTACTTC. Protein sequence: CSANQGPIQETQYF.